Shown below are 32 T cell receptor beta chains from a single sample sequenced in a study of T cell changes during pregnancy in multiple sclerosis. The protocol was immunoSEQ multiplex PCR, while the TCRdb copy is restricted to in-frame clones and leaves out a portion. The sample includes 25,000 to 40,000 clones, around nine tenths of them seen just once. Here the sequenced sample was CD8+ T cells from peripheral blood mononuclear cells, taken in the second trimester of pregnancy. The receptors were sampled from a female donor with multiple sclerosis, enrolled in a pregnancy study.

The chain joins TRBV7-3 to TRBJ2-3; TRBD2 matches at 11 bases. With V trimmed by 2 bases and J by 3 bases, 4 bases remained unmatched. Per the germline V gene, CDR1 is SGHTA and CDR2 is FQGTGA. CDR3 length: 16 amino acids. DNA for the CDR3: TGTGCCAGCAGCTTAGGTTGGACTAGCGGGACAGATACGCAGTATTTT. It yields the protein CASSLGWTSGTDTQYF.

The chain joins TRBV6-6 to TRBJ1-1; 7 nucleotides align to TRBD1. Germline CDR1 MNHNY, CDR2 SVGAGI (reference sequence). The CDR3 spans 11 residues. Germline trimming cut 5 bases from V and 11 bases from J; bases unmatched to any gene: 5. This chain's CDR3 is CASSGGTEAFF. The CDR3 DNA reads TGTGCCAGCAGTGGAGGGACAGAGGCTTTCTTT.

Note on this clone: An end of the junction does not agree with germline; a read error may underlie this. The chain joins TRBV2 to TRBJ2-5, with 9 bases that match TRBD2. Germline V gives CDR1 SNHLY, CDR2 FYNNEI. This CDR3 is 12 amino acids long. As DNA, the CDR3 is TGTGCCAGCAGCGAAGCGGGGGGGACCCAGTACTTC. Protein product: CASSEAGGTQYF.

The genes are TRBV4-3 and TRBJ1-5, with D perhaps TRBD1 (6 bases). Trimming took off 0 bases at V and 7 bases at J, with 19 bases between the two ends. CDR3 length: 17 amino acids. Germline V gives CDR1 LGHNA, CDR2 YSLEER. The CDR3, as DNA: TGCGCCAGCAGCCAAGATAGGGCCGAACAGGGTGGCCAGCCCCAGCATTTT. This codes for CASSQDRAEQGGQPQHF.

The genes are TRBV4-2 and TRBJ2-3; D unclear. Trimming took 0 bases from V and 2 from J, leaving 12 bases between them. Germline loops: CDR1 LGHNA, CDR2 YNFKEQ. CDR3 length: 16 residues. The CDR3 here is CASSQEGGAFTDTQYF. Here the CDR3 DNA reads TGTGCCAGCAGCCAAGAAGGCGGAGCCTTCACAGATACGCAGTATTTT.

The rearrangement uses TRBV11-3 and TRBJ1-1, with D perhaps matching TRBD1 (5 bases). Germline V gives CDR1 SGHNT, CDR2 YENEEA. The CDR3 has 13 amino acids. Trimming left V 2 bases short and J 9 bases short, with 13 bases between. The CDR3 DNA sequence: TGTGCCAGCAGCTTAACCTACGGGGGAAAAGCTTTCTTT. It translates to CASSLTYGGKAFF. The full variable domain, rest sourced from reference TRBV11-3 and TRBJ1-1, is EAGVVQSPRYKIIEKKQPVAFWCNPISGHNTLYWYLQNLGQGPELLIRYENEEAVDDSQLPKDRFSAERLKGVDSTLKIQPAELGDSAVYLCASSLTYGGKAFFGQGTRLTVV.

This chain uses TRBV7-2 with TRBJ1-2; D not resolved. Trimming took off 3 bases at V and 4 bases at J, with 12 bases between the two ends. Germline V gene data show CDR1 as SGHTA and CDR2 as FQGNSA. The CDR3 length is 14 residues. The CDR3 reads CASSLVDTSYGYTF. CDR3 nucleotide sequence: TGTGCCAGCAGCTTGGTAGACACCAGCTATGGCTACACCTTC.

The chain is built from TRBV2 and TRBJ2-1; TRBD1 matches at 7 bases. The germline CDR1 and CDR2 sequences are SNHLY and FYNNEI. J was trimmed by 10 bases and V by 3 bases; bases with no gene match: 9. The CDR3 has 14 residues. In DNA, the CDR3 is TGTGCCAGCAGTGAGACAGGGATAGGGTGGGAGCAGTTCTTC. Protein sequence: CASSETGIGWEQFF.

The rearrangement uses TRBV4-3 and TRBJ2-4, with D possibly TRBD1 on 6 matching bases. Germline V lookup: CDR1 LGHNA, CDR2 YSLEER. V was shortened by 2 bases and J by 7 bases, with 24 bases between the two germline ends. This CDR3 comprises 18 residues. The CDR3 region has the DNA TGCGCCAGCAGCCAAAGGTGGGCTGGGCAGGGGACCATGAACATTCAGTACTTC. This codes for CASSQRWAGQGTMNIQYF.

As regards this clone: A junction boundary mismatches the germline segment, possibly from a read error. V is TRBV7-7 and J is TRBJ2-6, with D tentatively TRBD2 (6 bases). Germline V gene data show CDR1 as SSHAT and CDR2 as FNYEAQ (reference sequence). The CDR3 is made up of 15 amino acids. CDR3 sequence reads: CASSPGGSGANVLTF. CDR3 bases: TGTGCTAGCAGTCCCGGGGGTTCTGGGGCCAACGTCCTGACTTTC.

The V call is TRBV9, the J call TRBJ2-1; D might be TRBD1 (7 bases). Trimming took 6 bases from V and 7 from J, leaving 14 bases between them. Germline V gene lookup returns CDR1 SGDLS and CDR2 YYNGEE. The CDR3 has 13 residues. CDR3 sequence reads: CASTPPGGNEQFF. DNA of the CDR3: TGTGCCAGCACCCCGCCAGGGGGGAATGAGCAGTTCTTC.

Comment on this clone: With a much larger clone just one base away, this may be a read error. This rearrangement joins TRBV6-1 to TRBJ2-1, with 8 bases matching TRBD2. The length of the CDR3 is 15 residues. Germline V CDR1 and CDR2: MNHNS, SASEGT. CDR3 amino acids: CASSITSGDYDEQFF. DNA of the CDR3: TGTGCCAGCAGCATAACTAGCGGTGACTACGATGAGCAGTTCTTC.

This chain connects TRBV14 to TRBJ2-7; D perhaps matches TRBD1 (6 bases). This CDR3 comprises 13 residues. CDR1 is SGHDN, CDR2 FVKESK, per germline. Trimming took off 4 bases at V and 3 bases at J, with 10 bases between the two ends. The CDR3 nucleotides are TGTGCCAGCAGCCGCACAGGGTTCTACGAGCAGTACTTC. As protein: CASSRTGFYEQYF.

V is TRBV30 and J is TRBJ2-1; 7 bases align to TRBD2. With 4 bases clipped from V and 6 bases from J, the junction kept 9 bases outside the gene matches. The CDR3 runs to 14 residues. From germline, CDR1 is GTSNPN and CDR2 SVGIG (reference sequence). The CDR3 region has the DNA TGTGCCTGGAACCCTCGTGGGAGGGCCAATGAGCAGTTCTTC. It encodes CAWNPRGRANEQFF.

V gene TRBV27 combines with J gene TRBJ2-7; 10 positions agree with TRBD2. The germline V gene encodes CDR1 MNHEY and CDR2 SMNVEV (reference sequence). The V segment lost 6 bases and the J segment 2 bases; nucleotides outside the gene matches: 13. The length of the CDR3 is 17 residues. The CDR3: CASRSLFRTSGTYEQYF. CDR3 DNA: TGTGCCAGCAGGTCTCTTTTCCGGACTAGCGGAACCTACGAGCAGTACTTC.

This rearrangement joins TRBV5-1 to TRBJ2-5; D is unresolved. This CDR3 contains 13 residues. The germline CDR1 and CDR2 sequences are SGHRS and YFSETQ. Trimming stripped 5 bases from V and 1 base from J, with 9 bases between. The CDR3 coding sequence is TGCGCCAGCAGGGGCACGGCCCAAGAGACCCAGTACTTC. It is translated as CASRGTAQETQYF.

The J gene is TRBJ2-7, the V gene TRBV25-1, with D hard to call. The CDR3 runs 15 residues. Trimming pared 3 bases from V and 2 bases from J, leaving 14 bases between. Germline loops: CDR1 MGHDK, CDR2 SYGVNS. CDR3 nucleotides: TGTGCCAGCAGTGATGGGCCAGTCAGAACCTACGAGCAGTACTTC. Protein: CASSDGPVRTYEQYF.

The chain carries TRBV10-3 and TRBJ2-1; 7 nucleotides agree with TRBD2. Germline V gives CDR1 ENHRY, CDR2 SYGVKD. The CDR3 runs to 14 residues. Trimming cost V 3 bases and J 5 bases; bases outside gene matches: 4. The CDR3 nucleotides read TGTGCCATCAGTGATAGACTAGCCAACAATGAGCAGTTCTTC. Its translation: CAISDRLANNEQFF.

The rearrangement uses TRBV6-1 and TRBJ2-1; D is possibly TRBD1 (5 bases). Germline values: CDR1 MNHNS, CDR2 SASEGT. V lost 6 bases and J 7 bases, leaving 13 bases between the germline ends. This CDR3 has 13 residues. The CDR3 region has the DNA TGTGCCAGCAGCAAAGGGGAAACTAATGAGCAGTTCTTC. This encodes CASSKGETNEQFF.

This clone occurred many times. The genes are TRBV6-1 and TRBJ1-2, with a possible D match to TRBD1 (6 bases). The CDR3 is 15 amino acids. The germline gives CDR1 MNHNS, CDR2 SASEGT. V lost 0 bases, J lost 4 bases, and 12 bases lay in between. The chain's CDR3 is CASSEAETGLYGYTF. As DNA, the CDR3 is TGTGCCAGCAGTGAAGCGGAAACAGGGCTCTATGGCTACACCTTC.

The genes are TRBV19 and TRBJ2-7, with D perhaps matching TRBD2 (6 bases). Germline CDR1 is LNHDA and CDR2 is SQIVND (reference sequence). The CDR3 length is 15 residues. Trimming pared 3 bases from V and 2 bases from J, leaving 14 bases between. The CDR3 is CASSMVAAVPYEQYF. The DNA of the CDR3 is TGTGCCAGTAGTATGGTAGCGGCGGTGCCCTACGAGCAGTACTTC.

The chain has TRBV6-1 and TRBJ2-5; 13 bases are shared with TRBD2. Germline V gene sequence: CDR1 MNHNS, CDR2 SASEGT. The CDR3 runs 15 residues. Losses at the gene ends were 6 bases for V and 5 bases for J; bases not matched to a gene: 6. As DNA, the CDR3 is TGTGCCAGCAGCTCGGGACTAGCGGGATCCGAGACCCAGTACTTC. Residues: CASSSGLAGSETQYF.

DNA for the CDR3: TGTGCCAGCAGTTTGGACTACCCCGCCGGCGAGCAGTACTTC. Translation gives CASSLDYPAGEQYF. J is TRBJ2-7 and V is TRBV27; a possible D gene is TRBD2 (6 bases). Trimming left V 3 bases short and J 6 bases short, with 15 bases between. Germline CDR1 reads MNHEY; CDR2 reads SMNVEV (reference sequence). There are 14 residues in the CDR3.

The chain carries TRBV19 and TRBJ1-2; 8 nucleotides match TRBD1. Unmatched junction bases numbered 9, after V lost 5 bases and J lost 1 base. The length of the CDR3 is 16 residues. From germline, CDR1 is LNHDA and CDR2 SQIVND (reference sequence). The CDR3 DNA follows: TGTGCCAGTAGTGCCTCGACAGGGGTTTTTAACTATGGCTACACCTTC. Translated: CASSASTGVFNYGYTF.

This sequence joins TRBV27 and TRBJ2-5; 7 bases line up with TRBD1. The ends lost 5 bases at V and 2 bases at J; junction bases unmatched: 5. From germline, CDR1 is MNHEY and CDR2 SMNVEV (reference sequence). CDR3 size: 14 residues. CDR3 in DNA: TGTGCCAGCAGTGTTTGGACAGGTCAAGAGACCCAGTACTTC. Translating it yields CASSVWTGQETQYF.

The gene calls are TRBV7-9 and TRBJ1-2, with 7 bases that match TRBD1. The V segment lost 4 bases and the J segment 4 bases; nucleotides outside the gene matches: 12. From germline, CDR1 is SEHNR and CDR2 FQNEAQ (reference sequence). The CDR3 consists of 16 residues. The CDR3 DNA is TGTGCCAGCAGCTCCAGCCCGACAGGGCAGGTCTATGGCTACACCTTC. It encodes CASSSSPTGQVYGYTF. The entire variable domain, with the rest obtained from reference TRBV7-9 and TRBJ1-2, is as follows: DTGVSQNPRHKITKRGQNVTFRCDPISEHNRLYWYRQTLGQGPEFLTYFQNEAQLEKSRLLSDRFSAERPKGSFSTLEIQRTEQGDSAMYLCASSSSPTGQVYGYTFGSGTRLTVV.

The chain has TRBV28 and TRBJ2-2; TRBD2 agrees at 12 bases. Germline V gene sequence: CDR1 MDHEN, CDR2 SYDVKM. V dropped 2 bases and J dropped 7; count of bases not matched to a gene: 8. The CDR3 runs to 17 residues. CDR3 sequence: CASSLPPLAGGFGELFF. The CDR3 nucleotides are TGTGCCAGCAGTTTACCCCCCCTAGCGGGAGGGTTCGGGGAGCTGTTTTTT.

Worth noting for this clone: An end of the junction does not agree with germline; a read error may underlie this. V is TRBV5-4 and J is TRBJ1-1; D is uncertain. The length of the CDR3 is 14 residues. Germline V gene data show CDR1 as SGHNT and CDR2 as YYREEE (reference sequence). The CDR3 region is CASSDNNENTEAFF. The CDR3 DNA sequence: TGCGCCAGCAGCGATAACAATGAGAACACTGAAGCTTTCTTT.

This rearrangement joins TRBV6-4 to TRBJ2-1, with TRBD1 matching 8 bases. This CDR3 has 14 residues. Looked up from germline, CDR1 is MRHNA and CDR2 is SNTAGT. J lost 6 bases, V lost 6 bases, and 7 bases had no gene match. The CDR3 DNA sequence: TGTGCCAGCAGCCGGGACAGGTCAATCAATGAGCAGTTCTTC. Encoded protein: CASSRDRSINEQFF.

The chain uses TRBV2 and TRBJ1-2, with TRBD1 matching 7 bases. V lost 6 bases and J lost 7; bases outside the gene matches: 8. Looked up from germline, CDR1 is SNHLY and CDR2 is FYNNEI. CDR3 length equals 13 residues. DNA for the CDR3: TGTGCCAGCAGCTATACAGGGGTGGGTGGCTACACCTTC. Translating gives CASSYTGVGGYTF.

This clone has just a few counts. V gene TRBV30 combines with J gene TRBJ2-7, with D perhaps matching TRBD2 (5 bases). This CDR3 has 12 residues. With 2 bases removed from V and 7 bases from J, the gap between germline ends came to 12 bases. CDR1 and CDR2 from the germline V gene are GTSNPN and SVGIG (reference sequence). CDR3 DNA sequence: TGTGCCTGGAGTTTACTAGTTGGGGAGCAGTACTTC. Encoded protein: CAWSLLVGEQYF. The full variable domain, completed using reference TRBV30 and TRBJ2-7, is SQTIHQWPATLVQPVGSPLSLECTVEGTSNPNLYWYRQAAGRGLQLLFYSVGIGQISSEVPQNLSASRPQDRQFILSSKKLLLSDSGFYLCAWSLLVGEQYFGPGTRLTVT.

The gene calls are TRBV19 and TRBJ1-1; TRBD1 is a possible D gene (6 bases). Trimming left V 4 bases short and J 4 bases short, with 13 bases between. Germline V gene sequence: CDR1 LNHDA, CDR2 SQIVND (reference sequence). The CDR3 consists of 14 residues. Written as DNA, the CDR3 is TGTGCCAGTAGTAATTTAGGGGGTCGCACTGAAGCTTTCTTT. This codes for CASSNLGGRTEAFF.